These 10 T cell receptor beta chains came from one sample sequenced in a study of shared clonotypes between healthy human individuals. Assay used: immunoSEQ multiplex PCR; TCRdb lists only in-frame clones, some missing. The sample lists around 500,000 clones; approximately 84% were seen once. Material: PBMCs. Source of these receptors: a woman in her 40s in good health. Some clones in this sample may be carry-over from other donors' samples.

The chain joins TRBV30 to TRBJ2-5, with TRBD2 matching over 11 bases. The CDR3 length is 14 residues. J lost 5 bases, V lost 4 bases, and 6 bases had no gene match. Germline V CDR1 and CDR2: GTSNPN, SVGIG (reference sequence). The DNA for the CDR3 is TGTGCCTGGAAAATAGCGGGAGGGCGGGAGACCCAGTACTTC. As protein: CAWKIAGGRETQYF.

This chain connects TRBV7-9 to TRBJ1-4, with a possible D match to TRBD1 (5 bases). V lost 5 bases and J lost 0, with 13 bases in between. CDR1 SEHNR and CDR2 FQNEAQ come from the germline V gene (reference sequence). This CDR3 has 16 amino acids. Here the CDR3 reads CASSTTDLATNEKLFF. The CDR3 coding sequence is TGTGCCAGCAGCACGACAGACCTTGCAACTAATGAAAAACTGTTTTTT.

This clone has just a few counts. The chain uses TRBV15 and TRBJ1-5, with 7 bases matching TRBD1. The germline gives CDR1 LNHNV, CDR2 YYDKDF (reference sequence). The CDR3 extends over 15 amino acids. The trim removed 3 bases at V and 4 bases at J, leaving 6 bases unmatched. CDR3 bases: TGTGCCACCAGCAGCCACAGGGGAATGAATCAGCCCCAGCATTTT. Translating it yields CATSSHRGMNQPQHF. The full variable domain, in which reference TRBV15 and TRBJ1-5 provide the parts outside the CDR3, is DAMVIQNPRYQVTQFGKPVTLSCSQTLNHNVMYWYQQKSSQAPKLLFHYYDKDFNNEADTPDNFQSRRPNTSFCFLDIRSPGLGDTAMYLCATSSHRGMNQPQHFGDGTRLSIL.

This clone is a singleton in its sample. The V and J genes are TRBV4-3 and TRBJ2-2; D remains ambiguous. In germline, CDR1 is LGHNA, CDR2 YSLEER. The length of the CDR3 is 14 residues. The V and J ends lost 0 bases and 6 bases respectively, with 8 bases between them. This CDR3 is CASSQDPGSGELFF. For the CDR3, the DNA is TGCGCCAGCAGCCAAGATCCTGGTTCCGGGGAGCTGTTTTTT.

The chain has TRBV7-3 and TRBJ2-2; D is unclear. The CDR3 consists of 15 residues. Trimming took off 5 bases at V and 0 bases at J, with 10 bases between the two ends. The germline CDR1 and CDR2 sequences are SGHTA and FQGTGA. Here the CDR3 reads CASSRTATNTGELFF. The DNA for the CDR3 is TGTGCCAGCAGCCGAACGGCAACGAACACCGGGGAGCTGTTTTTT.

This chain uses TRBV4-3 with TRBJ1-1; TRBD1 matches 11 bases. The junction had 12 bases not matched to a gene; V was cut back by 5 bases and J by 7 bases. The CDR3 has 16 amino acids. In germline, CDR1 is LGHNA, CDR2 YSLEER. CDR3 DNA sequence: TGCGCCAGCAGCTCAGGACAGGGGGCGTTAGCGGGTGAAGCTTTCTTT. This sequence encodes CASSSGQGALAGEAFF.

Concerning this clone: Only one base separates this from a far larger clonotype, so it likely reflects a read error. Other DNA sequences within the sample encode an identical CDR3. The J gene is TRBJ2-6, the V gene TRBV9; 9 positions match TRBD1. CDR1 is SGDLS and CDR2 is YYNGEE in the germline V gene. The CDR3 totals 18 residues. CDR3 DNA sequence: TGTGCCAGCAGCGCCCGGGACAGGGTCGTAACTGGGGCCAACGTCCTTACTTTC. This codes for CASSARDRVVTGANVLTF.

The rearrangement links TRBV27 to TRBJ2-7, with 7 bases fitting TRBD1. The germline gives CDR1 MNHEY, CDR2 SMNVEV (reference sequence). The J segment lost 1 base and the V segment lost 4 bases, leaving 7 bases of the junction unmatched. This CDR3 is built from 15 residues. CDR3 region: CASSSGTAFSYEQYF. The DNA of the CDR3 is TGTGCCAGCAGTTCGGGGACAGCTTTTTCCTACGAGCAGTACTTC.

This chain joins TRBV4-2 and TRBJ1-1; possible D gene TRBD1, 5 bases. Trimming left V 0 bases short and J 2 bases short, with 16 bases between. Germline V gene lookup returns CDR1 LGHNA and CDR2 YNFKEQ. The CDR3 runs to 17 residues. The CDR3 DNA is TGTGCCAGCAGCCAAGAAAGAACAGGAGGAGGAAACACTGAAGCTTTCTTT. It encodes CASSQERTGGGNTEAFF.

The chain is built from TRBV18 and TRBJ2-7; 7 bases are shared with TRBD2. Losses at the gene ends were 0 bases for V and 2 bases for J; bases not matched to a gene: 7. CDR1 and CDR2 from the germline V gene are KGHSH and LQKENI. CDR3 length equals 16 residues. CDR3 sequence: CASSPPGGRRTYEQYF. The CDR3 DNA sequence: TGTGCCAGCTCACCACCGGGGGGGAGGCGGACCTACGAGCAGTACTTC.